This T cell receptor (beta chain) was sequenced for a study of T cell repertoires in cytomegalovirus infection. As for the study in general: Public TCR beta signatures indicated both CMV infection and matching HLA type.

TCRdb reprocessed the reads via MiXCR and lists one record per CDR3 protein. This sample carries about 240,000 distinct CDR3 sequences, under 8.5% of them seen once, and the ten largest clones take about 6.5%. Study results and limitations: Based on cumulative public TCR beta family frequency, carriers of CMV plus the relevant HLA were identified. Within the response measured ex vivo, HLA-C-restricted CMV-specific TCR beta clonotypes were dominant.

V shed 1 base, J shed 0 bases, and the junction held 10 bases outside the gene matches. The germline gives CDR1 SGHKS, CDR2 YYEKEE (reference sequence). This CDR3 has 18 residues. This clonotype has ten or more counts. Its target is unknown. The TCR comes from a human donor in good health (CMV status not recorded). Some clones in this sample may be carry-over from other donors' samples. The V gene is TRBV5-5, the J gene TRBJ1-1, with 9 bases that match TRBD1. The sample was PBMCs. The CDR3 nucleotides are TGTGCCAGCAGCTTGCCCACAGGGGGCCGGAATATGAACACTGAAGCTTTCTTT. It yields the protein CASSLPTGGRNMNTEAFF. Full variable domain (remainder filled in from reference TRBV5-5 and TRBJ1-1): DAGVTQSPTHLIKTRGQQVTLRCSPISGHKSVSWYQQVLGQGPQFIFQYYEKEERGRGNFPDRFSARQFPNYSSELNVNALLLGDSALYLCASSLPTGGRNMNTEAFFGQGTRLTVV.